This T cell receptor beta chain was found in a study of blood T cell repertoires in COVID-19. The wider study: Acute and convalescent COVID-19 specimens originated in the United States, Italy and Spain. T cells, B-cell-depleted T cells, or PBMCs provided the cDNA or gDNA that served as material.

This CDR3 spans 15 amino acids. Germline assignment: CDR1 MNHNS and CDR2 SASEGT. Trimming removed 2 bases from V and 6 bases from J, with 16 bases in between. Study processing details: The authors estimated nucleated cell counts from reference gene primer amplification. The data were produced by immunoSEQ multiplex PCR, yet TCRdb's version contains in-frame clones alone and is incomplete. The V and J calls and the clone size are those of that table, but D and trimming were determined from the DNA. The sample has 100,000 to 150,000 clones; 70% to 90% are singletons. The gene calls are TRBV6-1 and TRBJ1-2; D unresolved. The receptor's source is a woman aged 60-70 years with acute or convalescent COVID-19. The specimen sequenced was peripheral blood. The CDR3 protein is CASSESPTNRDGYTF. CDR3 sequence (DNA): TGTGCCAGCAGTGAAAGCCCGACCAACCGGGATGGCTACACCTTC.